The clone carrying this T cell receptor beta chain showed up just once. The authors ran a second PCR of about 6 to 12 cycles using a sample-barcoded 5' primer and a J-beta primer mix. Every cDNA molecule bore a tag from a template-switch adaptor containing 12 random nucleotides. One entry per CDR3 protein, called by TCRdb with MiXCR from the 5' RACE reads. The repertoire consists of under 1,100,000 distinct CDR3 sequences, with 20% to 25% occurring once and the leading ten covering around 0.75%. CDR1 is SGHNT and CDR2 is YYREEE in the germline V gene (reference sequence). With 4 bases removed from V and 3 bases from J, the gap between germline ends came to 14 bases. The CDR3 loop spans 14 amino acids. The data originate from a study of blood T cells in healthy people across ages. This sample was also put to use in a study of T cells of mothers and their children.

The receptor was derived from a girl aged 2 to 9 in good health. The chain couples TRBV5-4 to TRBJ2-7, with D maybe TRBD2 (5 bases). The source material was blood. The CDR3 sequence is CASSTELVGYEQYF. The CDR3 nucleotides are TGTGCCAGCAGCACGGAACTAGTTGGCTACGAGCAGTACTTC.